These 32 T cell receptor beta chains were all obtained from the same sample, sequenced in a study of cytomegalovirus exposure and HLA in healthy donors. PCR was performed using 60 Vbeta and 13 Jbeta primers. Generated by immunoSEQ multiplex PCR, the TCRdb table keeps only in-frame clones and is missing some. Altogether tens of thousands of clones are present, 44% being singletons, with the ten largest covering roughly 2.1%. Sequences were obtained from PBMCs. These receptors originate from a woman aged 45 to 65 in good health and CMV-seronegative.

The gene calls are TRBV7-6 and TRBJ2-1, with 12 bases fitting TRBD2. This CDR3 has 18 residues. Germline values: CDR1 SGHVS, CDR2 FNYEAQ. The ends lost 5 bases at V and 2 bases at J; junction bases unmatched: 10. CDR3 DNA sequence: TGTGCCAGCAGCGACGGGACTAGCGGGTTACATACCTACAATGAGCAGTTCTTC. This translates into CASSDGTSGLHTYNEQFF.

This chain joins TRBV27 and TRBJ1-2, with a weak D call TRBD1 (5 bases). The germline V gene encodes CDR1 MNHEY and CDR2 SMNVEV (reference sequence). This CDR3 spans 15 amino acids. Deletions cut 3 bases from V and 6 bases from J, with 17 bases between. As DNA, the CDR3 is TGTGCCAGCAGTTTGGAGGGGCATTTAGGGCATGGCTACACCTTC. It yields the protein CASSLEGHLGHGYTF.

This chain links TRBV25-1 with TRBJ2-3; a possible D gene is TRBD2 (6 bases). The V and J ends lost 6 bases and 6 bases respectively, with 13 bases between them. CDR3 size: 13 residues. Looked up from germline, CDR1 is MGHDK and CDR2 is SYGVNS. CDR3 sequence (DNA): TGTGCCAGCAGCGGGACTCCTCTCGATACGCAGTATTTT. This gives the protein CASSGTPLDTQYF.

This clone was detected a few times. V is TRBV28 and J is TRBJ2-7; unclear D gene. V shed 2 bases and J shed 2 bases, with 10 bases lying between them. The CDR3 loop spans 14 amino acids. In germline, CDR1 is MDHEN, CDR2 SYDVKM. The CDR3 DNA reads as TGTGCCAGCAGTTTAGATGAGGCGACCTACGAGCAGTACTTC. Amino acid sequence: CASSLDEATYEQYF.

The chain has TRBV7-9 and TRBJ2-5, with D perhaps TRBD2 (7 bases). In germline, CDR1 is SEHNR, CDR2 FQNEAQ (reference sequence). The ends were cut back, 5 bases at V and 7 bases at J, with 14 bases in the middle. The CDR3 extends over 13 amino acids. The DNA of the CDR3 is TGTGCCAGCAGCCTACTTGCGGGGGCGACCCAGTACTTC. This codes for CASSLLAGATQYF.

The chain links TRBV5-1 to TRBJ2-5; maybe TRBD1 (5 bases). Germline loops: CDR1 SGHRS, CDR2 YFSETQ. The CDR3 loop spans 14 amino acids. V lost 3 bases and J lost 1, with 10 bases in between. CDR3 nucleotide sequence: TGCGCCAGCAGCTCTGACAGTGTCCAAGAGACCCAGTACTTC. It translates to CASSSDSVQETQYF.

This chain's CDR3 is CASSVDINYGYTF. The CDR3 nucleotides read TGTGCCAGCAGCGTAGACATAAACTATGGCTACACCTTC. This chain uses TRBV9 with TRBJ1-2; D unclear. This CDR3 region has 13 residues. Trimming cost V 0 bases and J 2 bases, with 5 bases left between them. In germline, CDR1 is SGDLS, CDR2 YYNGEE.

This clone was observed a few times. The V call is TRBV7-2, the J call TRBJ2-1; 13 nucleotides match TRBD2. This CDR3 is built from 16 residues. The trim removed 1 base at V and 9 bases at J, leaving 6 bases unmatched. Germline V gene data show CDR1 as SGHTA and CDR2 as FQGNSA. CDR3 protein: CASSLGGTSGIGEQFF. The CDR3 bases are TGTGCCAGCAGCTTAGGGGGGACTAGCGGGATAGGTGAGCAGTTCTTC.

The CDR3 loop is CASSNTGTGANVLTF. For the CDR3, the DNA is TGTGCCAGTAGTAACACAGGGACCGGGGCCAACGTCCTGACTTTC. The rearrangement uses TRBV19 and TRBJ2-6; D may be TRBD1 (6 bases). Germline lookup yields CDR1 LNHDA and CDR2 SQIVND (reference sequence). The CDR3 consists of 15 residues. V was pared by 4 bases and J by 4 bases, with 11 bases between.

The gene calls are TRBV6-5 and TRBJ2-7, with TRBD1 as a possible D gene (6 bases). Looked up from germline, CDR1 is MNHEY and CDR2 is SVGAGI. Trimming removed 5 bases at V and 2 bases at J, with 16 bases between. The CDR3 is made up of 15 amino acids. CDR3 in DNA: TGTGCCAGCAGTCCCTCTGGACAGAGTGCCTACGAGCAGTACTTC. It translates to CASSPSGQSAYEQYF.

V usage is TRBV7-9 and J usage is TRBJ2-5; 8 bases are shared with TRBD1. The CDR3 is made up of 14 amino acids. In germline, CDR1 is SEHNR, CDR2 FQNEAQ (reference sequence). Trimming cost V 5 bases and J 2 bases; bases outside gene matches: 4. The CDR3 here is CASSAGGPQETQYF. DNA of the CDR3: TGTGCCAGCAGCGCAGGGGGCCCGCAAGAGACCCAGTACTTC.

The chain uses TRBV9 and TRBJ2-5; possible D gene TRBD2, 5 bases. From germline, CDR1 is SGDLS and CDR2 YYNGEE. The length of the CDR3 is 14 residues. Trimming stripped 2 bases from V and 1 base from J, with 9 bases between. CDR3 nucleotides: TGTGCCAGCAGCGTCGAGGGAGCCCAAGAGACCCAGTACTTC. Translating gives CASSVEGAQETQYF. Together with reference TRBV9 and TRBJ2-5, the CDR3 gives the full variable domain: DSGVTQTPKHLITATGQRVTLRCSPRSGDLSVYWYQQSLDQGLQFLIQYYNGEERAKGNILERFSAQQFPDLHSELNLSSLELGDSALYFCASSVEGAQETQYFGPGTRLLVL.

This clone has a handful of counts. The CDR3 loop is CASAPGTAIYGYTF. In DNA form, the CDR3 reads TGTGCCAGTGCACCCGGGACAGCCATCTATGGCTACACCTTC. The rearrangement uses TRBV6-6 and TRBJ1-2; 7 bases map to TRBD1. The CDR3 has 14 residues. The V segment lost 9 bases and the J segment 4 bases; nucleotides outside the gene matches: 11. Germline V gene sequence: CDR1 MNHNY, CDR2 SVGAGI (reference sequence).

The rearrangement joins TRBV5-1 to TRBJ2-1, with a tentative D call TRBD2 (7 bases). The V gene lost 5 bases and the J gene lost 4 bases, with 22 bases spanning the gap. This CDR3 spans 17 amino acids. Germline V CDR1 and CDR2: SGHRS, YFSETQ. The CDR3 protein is CASRPRGGQLLYNEQFF. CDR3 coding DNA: TGCGCCAGCAGACCGAGGGGGGGGCAGCTCCTTTACAATGAGCAGTTCTTC.

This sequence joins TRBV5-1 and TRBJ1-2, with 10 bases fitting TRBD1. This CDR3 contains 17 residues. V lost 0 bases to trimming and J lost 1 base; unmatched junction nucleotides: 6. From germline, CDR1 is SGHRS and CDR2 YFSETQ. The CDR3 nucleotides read TGCGCCAGCAGCTTGGCAGCTGGGACAGGGGATAACTATGGCTACACCTTC. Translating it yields CASSLAAGTGDNYGYTF.

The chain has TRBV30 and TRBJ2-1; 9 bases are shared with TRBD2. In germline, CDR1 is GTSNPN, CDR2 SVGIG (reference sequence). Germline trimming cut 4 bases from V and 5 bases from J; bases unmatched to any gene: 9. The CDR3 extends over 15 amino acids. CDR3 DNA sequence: TGTGCCTGGACTCCCGGGACTAGCCCCCACAATGAGCAGTTCTTC. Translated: CAWTPGTSPHNEQFF.

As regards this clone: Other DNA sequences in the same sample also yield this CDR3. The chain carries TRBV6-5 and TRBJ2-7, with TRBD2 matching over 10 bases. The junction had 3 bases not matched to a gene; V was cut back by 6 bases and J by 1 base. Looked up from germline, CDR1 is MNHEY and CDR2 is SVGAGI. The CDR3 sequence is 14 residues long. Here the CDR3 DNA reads TGTGCCAGCAGCCGGACTAGCGGTTCCTACGAGCAGTACTTC. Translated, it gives CASSRTSGSYEQYF.

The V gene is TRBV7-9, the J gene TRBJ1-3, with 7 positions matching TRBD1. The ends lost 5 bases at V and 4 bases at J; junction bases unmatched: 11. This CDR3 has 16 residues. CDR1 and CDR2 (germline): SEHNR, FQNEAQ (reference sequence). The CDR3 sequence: CASSALWTGSGNTIYF. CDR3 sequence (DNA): TGTGCCAGCAGCGCCCTCTGGACAGGCTCGGGAAACACCATATATTTT. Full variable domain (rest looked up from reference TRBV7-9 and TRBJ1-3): DTGVSQNPRHKITKRGQNVTFRCDPISEHNRLYWYRQTLGQGPEFLTYFQNEAQLEKSRLLSDRFSAERPKGSFSTLEIQRTEQGDSAMYLCASSALWTGSGNTIYFGEGSWLTVV.

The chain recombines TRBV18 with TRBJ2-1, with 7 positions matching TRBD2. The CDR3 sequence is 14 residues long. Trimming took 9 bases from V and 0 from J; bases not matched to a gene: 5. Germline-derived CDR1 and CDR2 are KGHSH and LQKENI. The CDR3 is CASERDISYNEQFF. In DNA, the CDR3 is TGTGCCAGTGAGCGGGATATCTCCTACAATGAGCAGTTCTTC. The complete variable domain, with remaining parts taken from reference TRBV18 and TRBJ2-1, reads NAGVMQNPRHLVRRRGQEARLRCSPMKGHSHVYWYRQLPEEGLKFMVYLQKENIIDESGMPKERFSAEFPKEGPSILRIQQVVRGDSAAYFCASERDISYNEQFFGPGTRLTVL.

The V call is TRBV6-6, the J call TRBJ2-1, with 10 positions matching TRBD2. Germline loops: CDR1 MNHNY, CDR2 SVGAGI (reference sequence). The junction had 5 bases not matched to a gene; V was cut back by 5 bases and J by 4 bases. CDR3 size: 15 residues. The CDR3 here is CASSPAGGAYNEQFF. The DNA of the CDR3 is TGTGCCAGCAGTCCAGCGGGGGGGGCTTACAATGAGCAGTTCTTC.

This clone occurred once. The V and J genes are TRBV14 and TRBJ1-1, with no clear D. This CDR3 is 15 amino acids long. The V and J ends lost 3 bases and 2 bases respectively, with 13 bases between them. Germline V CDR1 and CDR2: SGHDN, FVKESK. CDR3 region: CASSHLDIPNTEAFF. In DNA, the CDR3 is TGTGCCAGCAGCCATCTCGACATTCCTAACACTGAAGCTTTCTTT.

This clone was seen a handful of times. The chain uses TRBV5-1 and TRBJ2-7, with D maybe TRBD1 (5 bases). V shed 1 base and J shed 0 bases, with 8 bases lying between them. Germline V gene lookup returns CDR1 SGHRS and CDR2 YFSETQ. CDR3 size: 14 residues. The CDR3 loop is CASSLQGDSYEQYF. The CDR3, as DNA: TGCGCCAGCAGCTTGCAGGGCGACTCCTACGAGCAGTACTTC. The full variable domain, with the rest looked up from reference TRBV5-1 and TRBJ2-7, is KAGVTQTPRYLIKTRGQQVTLSCSPISGHRSVSWYQQTPGQGLQFLFEYFSETQRNKGNFPGRFSGRQFSNSRSEMNVSTLELGDSALYLCASSLQGDSYEQYFGPGTRLTVT.

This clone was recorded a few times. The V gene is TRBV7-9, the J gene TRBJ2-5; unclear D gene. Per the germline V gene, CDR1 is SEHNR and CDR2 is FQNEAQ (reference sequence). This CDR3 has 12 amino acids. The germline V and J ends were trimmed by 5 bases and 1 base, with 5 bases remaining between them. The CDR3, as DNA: TGTGCCAGCAGCGGGCGCCAAGAGACCCAGTACTTC. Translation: CASSGRQETQYF.

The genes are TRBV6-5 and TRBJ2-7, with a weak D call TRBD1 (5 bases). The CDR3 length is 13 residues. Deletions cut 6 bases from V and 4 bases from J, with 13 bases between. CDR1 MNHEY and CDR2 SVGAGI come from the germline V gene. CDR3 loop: CASSLTEKYEQYF. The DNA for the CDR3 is TGTGCCAGCAGCCTGACAGAAAAGTACGAGCAGTACTTC.

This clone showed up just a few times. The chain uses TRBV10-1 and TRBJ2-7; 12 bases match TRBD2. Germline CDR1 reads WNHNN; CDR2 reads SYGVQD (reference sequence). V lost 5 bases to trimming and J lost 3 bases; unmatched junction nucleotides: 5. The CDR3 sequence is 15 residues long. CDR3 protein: CASSWGLAGLYEQYF. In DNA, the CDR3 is TGCGCCAGCAGTTGGGGACTAGCGGGCCTCTACGAGCAGTACTTC.

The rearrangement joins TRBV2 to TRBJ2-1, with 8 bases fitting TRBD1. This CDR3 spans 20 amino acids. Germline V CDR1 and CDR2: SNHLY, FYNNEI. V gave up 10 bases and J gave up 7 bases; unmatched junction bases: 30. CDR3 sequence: CANTPYPKAGLRDRFNEQFF. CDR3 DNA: TGTGCCAATACCCCCTACCCCAAGGCCGGTCTCCGGGACAGGTTTAATGAGCAGTTCTTC.

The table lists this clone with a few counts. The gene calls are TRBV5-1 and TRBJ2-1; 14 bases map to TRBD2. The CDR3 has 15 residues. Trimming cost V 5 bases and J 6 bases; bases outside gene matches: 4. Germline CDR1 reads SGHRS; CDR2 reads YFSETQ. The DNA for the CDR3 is TGCGCCAGCAGTATTGGGACTAGCGGGGGCAATGAGCAGTTCTTC. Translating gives CASSIGTSGGNEQFF. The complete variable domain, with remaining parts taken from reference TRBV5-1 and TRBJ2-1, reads KAGVTQTPRYLIKTRGQQVTLSCSPISGHRSVSWYQQTPGQGLQFLFEYFSETQRNKGNFPGRFSGRQFSNSRSEMNVSTLELGDSALYLCASSIGTSGGNEQFFGPGTRLTVL.

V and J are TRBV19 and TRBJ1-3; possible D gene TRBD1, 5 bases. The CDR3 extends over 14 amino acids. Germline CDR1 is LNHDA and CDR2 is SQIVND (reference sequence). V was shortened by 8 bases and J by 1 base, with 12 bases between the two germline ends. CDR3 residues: CASWGGASGNTIYF. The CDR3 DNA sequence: TGTGCCAGTTGGGGTGGGGCATCTGGAAACACCATATATTTT.

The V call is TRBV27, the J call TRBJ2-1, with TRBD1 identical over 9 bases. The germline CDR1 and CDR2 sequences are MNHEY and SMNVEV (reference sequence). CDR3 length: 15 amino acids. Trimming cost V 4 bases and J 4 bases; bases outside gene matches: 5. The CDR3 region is CASSSSGTGYNEQFF. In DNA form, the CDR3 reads TGTGCCAGCAGTTCCTCCGGGACAGGGTACAATGAGCAGTTCTTC.

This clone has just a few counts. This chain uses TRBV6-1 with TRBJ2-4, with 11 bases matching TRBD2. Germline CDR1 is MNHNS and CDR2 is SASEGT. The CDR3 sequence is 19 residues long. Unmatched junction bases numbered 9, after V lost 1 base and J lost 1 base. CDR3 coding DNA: TGTGCCAGCAGTGAAGAGGGGCTAGCGGGGGGCCTGGCCAAAAACATTCAGTACTTC. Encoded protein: CASSEEGLAGGLAKNIQYF.

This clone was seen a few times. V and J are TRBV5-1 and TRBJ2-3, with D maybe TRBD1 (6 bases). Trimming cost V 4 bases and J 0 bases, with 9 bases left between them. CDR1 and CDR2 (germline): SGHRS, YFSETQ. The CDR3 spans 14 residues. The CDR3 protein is CASSRDISTDTQYF. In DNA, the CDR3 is TGCGCCAGCAGCAGGGACATTAGCACAGATACGCAGTATTTT.

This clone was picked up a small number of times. The CDR3 region has the DNA TGTGCCAGCTTACAGTACAATGAGCAGTTCTTC. Protein product: CASLQYNEQFF. This chain joins TRBV2 and TRBJ2-1, with D unresolved. From germline, CDR1 is SNHLY and CDR2 FYNNEI. V lost 8 bases and J 4 bases, leaving 6 bases between the germline ends. The CDR3 has 11 residues.